The sequence of this T cell receptor (beta chain) was determined in a study of Graves' ophthalmopathy and Graves' hyperthyroidism. V lost 5 bases and J lost 2, with 19 bases in between. The CDR3 extends over 16 amino acids. CDR1 is SGHAT, CDR2 FQNNGV, per germline. This clonotype has a count of ten or more. As yet, its antigen is unknown. Study-level points and caveats: The 13-signature model separated ophthalmopathy from stable hyperthyroidism at 85% to 90% sensitivity and about 81% specificity.

Orbital computed tomography, together with clinical symptoms, serum thyroxine, TRAb and thyroid ultrasound, was used for diagnosis. An approximately 10 ml volume of fresh peripheral blood provided the PBMCs. Amplification of TCR beta CDR3 regions used RNA transcripts. First-round RT-PCR used HTBI primers; second-round multiplex PCR followed. From the multiplex PCR reads, TCRdb called clonotypes with MiXCR, one entry per CDR3 protein. The table records around 340,000 distinct CDR3 sequences, 15% to 20% of them present only once. The chain carries TRBV11-2 and TRBJ2-7, with D perhaps matching TRBD2 (7 bases). The TCR sequence derives from an adult man with Graves' ophthalmopathy. Sample: peripheral blood. CDR3 protein: CASSHLGGGRTYEQYF. DNA of the CDR3: TGTGCCAGCAGCCATTTAGGGGGGGGGCGGACCTACGAGCAGTACTTC.